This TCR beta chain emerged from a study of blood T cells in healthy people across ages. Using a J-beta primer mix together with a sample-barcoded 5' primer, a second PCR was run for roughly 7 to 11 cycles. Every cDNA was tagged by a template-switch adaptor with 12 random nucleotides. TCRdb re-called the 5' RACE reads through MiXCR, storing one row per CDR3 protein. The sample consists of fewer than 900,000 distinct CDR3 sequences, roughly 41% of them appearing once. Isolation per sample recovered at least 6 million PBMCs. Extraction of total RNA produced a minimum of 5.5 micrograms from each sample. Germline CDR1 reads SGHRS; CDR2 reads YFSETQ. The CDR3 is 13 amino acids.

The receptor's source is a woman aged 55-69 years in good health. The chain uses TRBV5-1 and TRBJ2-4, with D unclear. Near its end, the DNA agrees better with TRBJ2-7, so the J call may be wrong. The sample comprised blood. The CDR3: CASSLEALYEQYF. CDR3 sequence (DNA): TGCGCCAGCAGCTTGGAAGCTCTCTACGAGCAGTACTTC.